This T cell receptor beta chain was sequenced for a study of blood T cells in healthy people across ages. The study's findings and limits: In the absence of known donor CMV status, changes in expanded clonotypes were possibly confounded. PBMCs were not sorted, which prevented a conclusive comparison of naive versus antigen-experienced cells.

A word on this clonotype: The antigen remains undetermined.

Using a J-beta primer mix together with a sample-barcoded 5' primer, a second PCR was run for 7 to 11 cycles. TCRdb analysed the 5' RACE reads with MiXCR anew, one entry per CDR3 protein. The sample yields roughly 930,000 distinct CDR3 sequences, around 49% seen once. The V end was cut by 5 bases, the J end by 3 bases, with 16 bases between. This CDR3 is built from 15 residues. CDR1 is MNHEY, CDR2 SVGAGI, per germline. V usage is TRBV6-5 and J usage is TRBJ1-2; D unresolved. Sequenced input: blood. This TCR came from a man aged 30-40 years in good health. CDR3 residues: CASSPREGVDYGYTF. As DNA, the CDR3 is TGTGCCAGCAGTCCCCGGGAGGGAGTCGACTATGGCTACACCTTC.